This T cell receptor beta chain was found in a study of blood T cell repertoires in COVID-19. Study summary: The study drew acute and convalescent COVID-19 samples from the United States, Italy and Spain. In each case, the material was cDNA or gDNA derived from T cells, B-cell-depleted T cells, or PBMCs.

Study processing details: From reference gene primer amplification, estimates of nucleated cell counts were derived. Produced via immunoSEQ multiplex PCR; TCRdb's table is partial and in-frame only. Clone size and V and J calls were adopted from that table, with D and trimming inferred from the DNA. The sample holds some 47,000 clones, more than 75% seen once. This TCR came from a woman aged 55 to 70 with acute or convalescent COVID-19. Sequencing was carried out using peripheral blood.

CDR3 sequence: CASSLAGSSYNEQFF. The CDR3 nucleotides read TGTGCCAGCAGCTTAGCGGGGAGCTCCTACAATGAGCAGTTCTTC. V is TRBV7-2 and J is TRBJ2-1, with D possibly TRBD2 on 5 matching bases. Germline CDR1 and CDR2: SGHTA and FQGNSA. Trimming removed 0 bases at V and 0 bases at J, with 6 bases between. The CDR3 length is 15 residues.